This TCR beta chain derives from a study of identifying expanded T cells in peripheral blood. Healthy donors had no documented immune events, such as infections, while sampled. A word on this clone: What it binds is not known.

Data came from immunoSEQ multiplex PCR; TCRdb stores just in-frame clones and leaves some out. The table has tens of thousands of clones, approximately 90% seen once. The CDR3 contains 18 residues. General study points: Technical replicates showed roughly 1.2 changed clones; about 2 weeks roughly 18; four weeks 19.

The receptor was isolated from a person aged 18-70 years in good health. V and J are TRBV21-1 and TRBJ2-2. TRBV21-1 is a listed pseudogene. Input material: blood. Here the CDR3 DNA reads TGTGCCAGCAGCAAAAACTCGGTTAGGGGAGCTAACACCGGGGAGCTGTTTTTT. As protein: CASSKNSVRGANTGELFF.